The 17 T cell receptor beta chains in this list originate from one sample, sequenced in a study of identical twins. TCRdb reprocessed the 5' RACE reads via MiXCR and lists one record per CDR3 protein. The table shows around 1.7 million distinct CDR3 sequences, with 25% to 35% occurring only once. The sample taken for sequencing was cord blood. The receptor source for this set is a newborn girl in good health.

The genes are TRBV2 and TRBJ2-3, with unresolved D. Trimming pared 8 bases from V and 1 base from J, leaving 16 bases between. CDR3 length equals 15 residues. Germline V gene lookup returns CDR1 SNHLY and CDR2 FYNNEI. CDR3 sequence (DNA): TGTGCCAGCGCTCGGGTCCTAACTGGCACAGATACGCAGTATTTT. This sequence encodes CASARVLTGTDTQYF.

V is TRBV29-1 and J is TRBJ2-1; the match to TRBD2 covers 10 bases. The CDR3 loop spans 15 amino acids. In germline, CDR1 is SQVTM, CDR2 ANQGSEA. Germline trimming cut 7 bases from V and 13 bases from J; bases unmatched to any gene: 19. The CDR3 reads CSAVRFGLAGVEQFF. The CDR3, as DNA: TGCAGCGCGGTCAGATTTGGCCTAGCGGGAGTGGAACAGTTCTTC.

This clonotype was found once. The chain is built from TRBV5-1 and TRBJ1-2, with D uncertain. The CDR3 has 15 residues. Germline V lookup: CDR1 SGHRS, CDR2 YFSETQ. The V end was cut by 4 bases, the J end by 4 bases, with 17 bases between. The CDR3 is CASSPGLWERYGYTF. In nucleotides, the CDR3 is TGCGCCAGCAGCCCGGGTCTGTGGGAACGCTATGGCTACACCTTC.

This clonotype was detected a few times. The V call is TRBV18, the J call TRBJ1-2; TRBD1 aligns across 10 bases. This CDR3 region has 12 residues. Trimming removed 0 bases from V and 11 bases from J; junction bases left unmatched: 0. Looked up from germline, CDR1 is KGHSH and CDR2 is LQKENI. The CDR3 DNA reads as TGTGCCAGCTCACCACCGGGACAGGGGTACACCTTC. Its translation: CASSPPGQGYTF. The full variable domain, with the rest looked up from reference TRBV18 and TRBJ1-2, is NAGVMQNPRHLVRRRGQEARLRCSPMKGHSHVYWYRQLPEEGLKFMVYLQKENIIDESGMPKERFSAEFPKEGPSILRIQQVVRGDSAAYFCASSPPGQGYTFGSGTRLTVV.

The chain joins TRBV7-2 to TRBJ2-6, with a tentative D call TRBD2 (5 bases). V lost 5 bases and J lost 0, with 17 bases in between. This CDR3 is built from 18 residues. Per germline, CDR1 SGHTA and CDR2 FQGNSA. The CDR3 protein is CASSDAALAGSGANVLTF. The CDR3 DNA reads as TGTGCCAGCAGCGACGCGGCTTTGGCGGGCTCTGGGGCCAACGTCCTGACTTTC.

The V call is TRBV29-1, the J call TRBJ2-7; the match to TRBD1 covers 8 bases. Trimming took 0 bases from V and 0 from J; bases not matched to a gene: 10. Germline V lookup: CDR1 SQVTM, CDR2 ANQGSEA. The CDR3 runs 17 residues. Here the CDR3 reads CSVEDVSAGGLSYEQYF. The CDR3 bases are TGCAGCGTTGAAGACGTAAGTGCAGGGGGCCTCTCCTACGAGCAGTACTTC.

J is TRBJ2-3 and V is TRBV10-3; 7 nucleotides agree with TRBD2. The CDR3 runs 13 residues. Germline V lookup: CDR1 ENHRY, CDR2 SYGVKD. V dropped 8 bases and J dropped 4; count of bases not matched to a gene: 6. CDR3 in DNA: TGTGCCATCGGGGTGGGGGGGTCAGATACGCAGTATTTT. Its protein product is CAIGVGGSDTQYF.

This chain connects TRBV19 to TRBJ1-5, with a weak D call TRBD1 (5 bases). The germline gives CDR1 LNHDA, CDR2 SQIVND (reference sequence). The CDR3 is made up of 16 amino acids. Deletions cut 3 bases from V and 1 base from J, with 13 bases between. CDR3 DNA sequence: TGTGCCAGTAGTATCAGGGTGTCTAACAGCAATCAGCCCCAGCATTTT. The encoded protein is CASSIRVSNSNQPQHF.

This chain connects TRBV28 to TRBJ2-1; 9 positions match TRBD1. Germline values: CDR1 MDHEN, CDR2 SYDVKM. V lost 1 base to trimming and J lost 7 bases; unmatched junction nucleotides: 11. The CDR3 consists of 17 residues. The CDR3 DNA follows: TGTGCCAGCAGTTTATACGGGGGACAGGGATCTCGGAATGAGCAGTTCTTC. Amino acid sequence: CASSLYGGQGSRNEQFF.

This clonotype was observed a few times. The J gene is TRBJ2-1, the V gene TRBV29-1, with 13 nucleotides matching TRBD2. V lost 3 bases and J lost 2; bases outside the gene matches: 4. CDR1 is SQVTM and CDR2 is ANQGSEA in the germline V gene. CDR3 length: 16 residues. CDR3 amino acids: CSVDGLAGAPYNEQFF. The CDR3 nucleotides are TGCAGCGTTGACGGACTAGCGGGAGCCCCCTACAATGAGCAGTTCTTC.

The V and J genes are TRBV27 and TRBJ2-2; D is undetermined. The CDR3 is made up of 15 amino acids. CDR1 MNHEY and CDR2 SMNVEV come from the germline V gene (reference sequence). V lost 2 bases and J lost 6, with 13 bases in between. The CDR3 DNA sequence: TGTGCCAGCAGTTTAGGTGTGGGTTTCGCCGGGGAGCTGTTTTTT. This translates into CASSLGVGFAGELFF.

This clonotype is a singleton in its sample. V is TRBV29-1 and J is TRBJ2-7; 11 positions agree with TRBD2. Germline CDR1 is SQVTM and CDR2 is ANQGSEA. CDR3 size: 17 residues. V trimming: 5 bases; J trimming: 7 bases; junction bases outside the gene matches: 19. Here the CDR3 reads CSVPGLAVPRSYNEQYF. DNA for the CDR3: TGCAGCGTTCCGGGACTAGCGGTTCCTCGCTCCTACAATGAGCAGTACTTC.

This clonotype was seen a handful of times. CDR3 protein: CSAGGRETQYF. The CDR3 nucleotides are TGCAGTGCCGGGGGACGCGAGACCCAGTACTTC. The V and J genes are TRBV20-1 and TRBJ2-5; D is possibly TRBD2 (6 bases). Germline V lookup: CDR1 DFQATT, CDR2 SNEGSKA (reference sequence). This CDR3 spans 11 amino acids. V dropped 6 bases and J dropped 5 bases, with 10 bases sitting between them.

This clonotype came up a few times. The chain links TRBV7-2 to TRBJ2-3, with 8 bases that match TRBD1. This CDR3 contains 18 residues. Germline trimming cut 5 bases from V and 0 bases from J; bases unmatched to any gene: 13. Germline CDR1 is SGHTA and CDR2 is FQGNSA. DNA of the CDR3: TGTGCCAGCAGCCTCAGAACCTACAGGGGGAGGAGCACAGATACGCAGTATTTT. This sequence encodes CASSLRTYRGRSTDTQYF.

This clonotype was observed a few times. This chain uses TRBV7-7 with TRBJ2-1, with D hard to call. V was cut by 1 base and J by 8 bases, with 9 bases left in between. The CDR3 loop spans 13 amino acids. CDR1 is SSHAT, CDR2 FNYEAQ, per germline (reference sequence). This CDR3 is CASSLGAPDEQFF. DNA of the CDR3: TGTGCCAGCAGCTTAGGAGCGCCAGATGAGCAGTTCTTC.

In this sample, this clonotype turned up a few times. The gene calls are TRBV5-6 and TRBJ2-5; 10 bases fit TRBD2. Trimming took 4 bases from V and 12 from J; bases not matched to a gene: 3. Germline CDR1 is SGHDT and CDR2 is YYEEEE. The CDR3 loop spans 11 amino acids. CDR3 nucleotide sequence: TGTGCCAGCAGCCTCACTAGCGGGGAGTACTTC. Translation: CASSLTSGEYF.

Remarks on this clonotype: A read error may produce the germline difference seen at one junction end. The V gene is TRBV2, the J gene TRBJ2-7, with unresolved D. This CDR3 comprises 13 residues. Looked up from germline, CDR1 is SNHLY and CDR2 is FYNNEI. The CDR3 reads CAGSALENYEQYF. The CDR3 bases are TGTGCCGGCAGCGCACTTGAGAACTACGAGCAGTACTTC.